This paragraph reports one TCR beta chain. Its matching antigen is unknown. This entry comes from a study of shared clonotypes between healthy human individuals. The investigators split CD4+ cells into a CD45RA+ naive subset and a CD45RA-negative memory subset. Measured with immunoSEQ multiplex PCR; TCRdb has only the in-frame clones, and not every one. Of about 1 million clones in the sample, approximately 76% are singletons; the top ten hold roughly 1.4%. Overall study findings and caveats: Estimated richness values were generally larger in naive subsets than in memory subsets. Relative to their counterparts shared across all four donors, non-shared clonotypes exhibited diminished generation probabilities. Of the naive CD4 clonotypes, about 5% were shared across four donors.

CDR3 length: 14 residues. Germline V gene data show CDR1 as GTSNPN and CDR2 as SVGIG (reference sequence). Trimming took 2 bases from V and 8 from J, leaving 13 bases between them. Material: memory CD4+ T cells sorted from blood. Regarding subset: CD45RA-negative fraction. This clonotype was sampled from a man aged 18 to 35 in good health. This rearrangement joins TRBV30 to TRBJ1-6; D is uncertain. For the CDR3, the DNA is TGTGCCTGGAGTACCGGGGATCGAGATTCACCCCTCCACTTT. Amino acids: CAWSTGDRDSPLHF.